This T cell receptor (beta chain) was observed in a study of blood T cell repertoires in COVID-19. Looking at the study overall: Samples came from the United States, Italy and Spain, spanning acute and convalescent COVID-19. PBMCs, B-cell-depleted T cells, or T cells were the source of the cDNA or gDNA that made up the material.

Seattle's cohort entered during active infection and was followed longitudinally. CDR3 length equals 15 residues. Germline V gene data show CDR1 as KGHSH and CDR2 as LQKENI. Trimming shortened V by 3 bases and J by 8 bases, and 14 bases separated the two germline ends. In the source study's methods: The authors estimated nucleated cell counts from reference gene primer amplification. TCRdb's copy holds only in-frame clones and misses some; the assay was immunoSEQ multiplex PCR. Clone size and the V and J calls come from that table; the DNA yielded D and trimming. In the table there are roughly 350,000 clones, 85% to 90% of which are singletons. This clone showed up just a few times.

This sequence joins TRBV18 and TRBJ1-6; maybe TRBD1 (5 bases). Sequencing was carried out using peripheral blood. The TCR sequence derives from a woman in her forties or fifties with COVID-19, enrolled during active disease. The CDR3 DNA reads TGTGCCAGCTCACCTCGTGCAGGGCAGGATTCACCCCTCCACTTT. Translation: CASSPRAGQDSPLHF.